This T cell receptor (beta chain) was found in a study of T-cell reconstitution after alpha-beta-depleted transplantation in children. Broader study findings: It was newly produced T cells that mostly accounted for T-cell counts and diversity one year after transplant.

Points on this clonotype: Antigen unknown.

The TCRbeta library incorporated unique molecular identifiers. TCRdb re-called the PCR reads through MiXCR, storing one row per CDR3 protein. The table includes fewer than 550,000 distinct CDR3 sequences, roughly an eighth detected once. The junction had 11 bases not matched to a gene; V was cut back by 0 bases and J by 0 bases. The CDR3 consists of 19 residues. Germline-derived CDR1 and CDR2 are MDHEN and SYDVKM. The receptor's source is a female patient between 2 and 15 years old who had a stem cell transplant for aplastic anemia, so the T cells may come from the graft donor. Here the sequenced sample was PBMCs, mostly from graft donor cells, taken 180 days after TCRalphabeta/CD19-depleted stem cell transplant. This chain connects TRBV28 to TRBJ1-3, with 7 bases matching TRBD1. The CDR3 here is CASSLWKFRTGLSGNTIYF. CDR3 DNA: TGTGCCAGCAGTTTATGGAAATTTCGGACAGGCCTCTCTGGAAACACCATATATTTT.